Sequencing of this TCR beta chain was carried out in a study of blood T cell repertoires in COVID-19 (TCRdb year 2020). Looking at the study overall: Samples from collaborators originated in the United States, Italy and Spain and spanned both the acute and convalescent phases of COVID-19. The prospective study material was composed of cDNA or gDNA derived from T cells, B-cell-depleted T cells, or PBMCs. The dataset comprised deeply sampled blood TCRbeta repertoires from subjects exposed to, actively infected with, or recovered from COVID-19. The repertoires were released in a freely available public database meant as a resource for research on the immune response to SARS-CoV-2. The samples were drawn from two sources: the first 160 participants of the ongoing ImmuneRACE study, and fewer than 1,500 subjects contributed by 6 global collaborators. Nearly every sample came with metadata listing a de-identified subject ID, COVID-19 status, age in years and sex. Where HLA class I and class II types were available, the types were taken from metadata supplied by the sample provider, not from assay-based typing.

Regarding this clone: Its antigen remains unidentified. It has no much larger one-base neighbor in the sample; base qualities were not kept.

TCRbeta CDR3 regions were amplified from genomic DNA by means of the immunoSEQ Assay, a bias-controlled multiplex PCR. The study's processing was this. Nucleated cell counts per sample were estimated from amplification of reference gene primers within the assay. Sequence reads were collapsed and filtered to measure the absolute abundance of every unique TCRbeta CDR3 rearrangement. Productive Simpson clonality was computed per sample as the square root of Simpson's diversity index over productive rearrangements. As stored in TCRdb, this immuneACCESS dataset retains in-frame rearrangements with V and J assigned. A fraction of the clones does not appear; measured against another copy, unresolved V genes explain less than half of the discrepancy, and the remainder lacks a known reason. V and J calls plus clone size are reproduced from that table; the DNA served to infer D and trimming. Present in this sample are approximately 170,000 clones, roughly four fifths of which were seen just once. Under 13% of the sample is in the top ten clones.

There are 13 amino acids in the CDR3, from cysteine to phenylalanine inclusive. The CDR3 DNA has 39 bases and is translated from base 1. V loses 7 bases of germline sequence and J loses 8 bases, and the interval between the two ends is 14 bases. Looking up the germline V gene (reference sequence) yields CDR1 MNHEY and CDR2 SMNVEV. Findings and caveats that apply to the study as a whole: The quantity of clinical and demographic metadata differed by source and by participant and was supplied without curation.

Each collaborating institution followed its own protocols to collect whole blood in K2EDTA tubes. Collaborator samples were shipped for TCRbeta analysis as frozen whole blood, isolated PBMCs, or DNA extracted from either sample type. The sequence joins TRBV27 to TRBJ2-2, with the D gene not confidently named. The source is a human donor in a cohort sampled during active COVID-19. The source material was peripheral blood. The encoded CDR3 is CASKTAQRGELFF. The bases read TGTGCCAGCAAAACAGCCCAAAGGGGGGAGCTGTTTTTT.